This T cell receptor beta chain was recovered during a study of human T cells and chemical hapten exposure. General study findings and limits: The number of TCRs over 1 in 1000 frequency stayed unchanged after DPC.

This clonotype showed up just a few times. The antigen remains unidentified. The time point here: patch test 1, 2 weeks after DPC sensitization. Treatment here: therapeutic diphenylcyclopropenone sensitization with weekly scalp DPC. Participating donors were patients with alopecia, aged 18 to 70 years, considered appropriate candidates for DPC. TCRdb fed the RACE reads into MiXCR, producing one record per CDR3 protein. Of roughly 98,000 distinct CDR3 sequences in the sample, 9.5% to 15% were seen once. The receptor was isolated from a woman in her 40s with alopecia areata. Some clones in this sample may be carry-over from other donors' samples. The specimen was whole blood, collected in connection with sensitization to the hapten diphenylcyclopropenone (DPC).

The CDR3: CASSPGGEIWDTQYF. CDR3 sequence (DNA): TGTGCCAGCAGTCCGGGAGGGGAGATATGGGATACGCAGTATTTT. The chain has TRBV28 and TRBJ2-3, with 8 bases that match TRBD2. The J segment lost 6 bases and the V segment lost 5 bases, leaving 10 bases of the junction unmatched. The length of the CDR3 is 15 residues. The V gene's germline CDR1 is MDHEN and CDR2 SYDVKM.